This T cell receptor (beta chain) stems from a study of blood T cell repertoires in COVID-19. The wider study: Researchers got acute and convalescent COVID-19 samples from the United States, Italy and Spain. T cells, B-cell-depleted T cells, or PBMCs provided the cDNA or gDNA that served as material.

As processed by the authors: Using reference gene primer amplification, nucleated cell counts were estimated. Here immunoSEQ multiplex PCR was the method, and the copy in TCRdb shows in-frame clones only, minus some. That table is the source of V, J and clone size, and D and trimming were worked out from the DNA. The table includes 250,000 or so clones, 85% to 95% detected once. The germline CDR1 and CDR2 sequences are SNHLY and FYNNEI. V was cut by 0 bases and J by 6 bases, with 15 bases left in between. The CDR3 spans 16 residues. Seattle patients were enrolled during active infection and followed longitudinally.

The chain joins TRBV2 to TRBJ1-5; TRBD1 might be the D (6 bases). This clonotype was obtained from a man aged 30 to 39 with COVID-19, enrolled during active disease. Input material: peripheral blood. In DNA form, the CDR3 reads TGTGCCAGCAGTGAAGCGCCGGGGGGCTTAATTCAGCCCCAGCATTTT. Translation: CASSEAPGGLIQPQHF.